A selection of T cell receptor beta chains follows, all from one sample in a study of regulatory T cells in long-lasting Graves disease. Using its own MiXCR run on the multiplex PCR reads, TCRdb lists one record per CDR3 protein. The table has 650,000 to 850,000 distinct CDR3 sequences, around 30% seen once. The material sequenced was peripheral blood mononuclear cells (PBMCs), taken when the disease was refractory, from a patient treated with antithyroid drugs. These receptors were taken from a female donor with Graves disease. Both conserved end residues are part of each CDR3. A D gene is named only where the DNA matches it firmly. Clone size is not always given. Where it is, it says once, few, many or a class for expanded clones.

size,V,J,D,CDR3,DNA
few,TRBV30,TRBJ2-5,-,CAWEVDGQETQYF,TGTGCCTGGGAAGTGGACGGACAAGAGACCCAGTACTTC
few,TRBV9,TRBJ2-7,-,CASSVVPSWYEQYF,TGTGCCAGCAGCGTCGTCCCTAGCTGGTACGAGCAGTACTTC
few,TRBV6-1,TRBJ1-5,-,CASSRTTQGLRNQPQHF,TGTGCCAGCAGTCGCACGACACAGGGATTGCGGAATCAGCCCCAGCATTTT
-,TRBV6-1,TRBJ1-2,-,CASSRGGGGYTF,TGTGCCAGCAGTAGGGGAGGAGGGGGCTACACCTTC
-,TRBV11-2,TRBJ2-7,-,CASSLGHRYEQYF,TGTGCCAGCAGCTTAGGACACCGGTACGAGCAGTACTTC
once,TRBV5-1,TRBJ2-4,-,CASSLDFGDIQYF,TGCGCCAGCAGCTTGGACTTTGGAGACATTCAGTACTTC
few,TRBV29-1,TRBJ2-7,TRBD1,CSVEIRDRAYEQYF,TGCAGCGTTGAAATCCGGGACAGGGCCTACGAGCAGTACTTC
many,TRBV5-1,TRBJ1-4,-,CASSVAPPGRTNEKLFF,TGCGCCAGCAGCGTCGCACCTCCGGGACGGACGAATGAAAAACTGTTTTTT
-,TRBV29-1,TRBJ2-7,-,CSVGVTYEQYF,TGCAGCGTTGGGGTAACCTACGAGCAGTACTTC
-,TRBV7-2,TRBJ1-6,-,CASSLVRTRLNSPLHF,TGTGCCAGCAGCTTAGTCCGGACCCGCCTTAATTCACCCCTCCACTTT
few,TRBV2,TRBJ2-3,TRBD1,CASSQFRGQDTQYF,TGTGCCAGCAGTCAATTCAGGGGGCAGGATACGCAGTATTTT
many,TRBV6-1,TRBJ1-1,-,CASSDQRIKNTEAFF,TGTGCCAGCAGTGATCAGAGAATTAAGAACACTGAAGCTTTCTTT
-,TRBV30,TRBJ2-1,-,CAWSVRGASFNEQFF,TGTGCCTGGAGTGTACGCGGCGCATCTTTCAATGAGCAGTTCTTC
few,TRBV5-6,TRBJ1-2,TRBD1,CASIQGGLNYGYTF,TGTGCCAGCATCCAAGGGGGCCTGAACTATGGCTACACCTTC
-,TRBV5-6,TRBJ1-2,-,CASSLLPYGYTF,TGTGCCAGCAGCTTATTGCCCTATGGCTACACCTTC
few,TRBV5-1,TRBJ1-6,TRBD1,CASSPRDRGSPLHF,TGCGCCAGCAGCCCCCGGGACAGGGGATCACCCCTCCACTTT
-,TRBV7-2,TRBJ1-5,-,CASSSFDNRDRNQPQHF,TGTGCCAGCAGCTCTTTCGACAACAGGGATCGTAATCAGCCCCAGCATTTT
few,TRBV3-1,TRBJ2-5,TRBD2,CASSLGTSGSKTQYF,TGTGCCAGCAGCCTTGGGACTAGCGGGAGCAAGACCCAGTACTTC
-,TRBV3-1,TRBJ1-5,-,CASSQDPGIDQPQHF,TGTGCCAGCAGCCAAGACCCAGGGATAGATCAGCCCCAGCATTTT
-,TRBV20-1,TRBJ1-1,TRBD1,CSARDMVGQGATEAFF,TGCAGTGCTAGAGATATGGTCGGACAGGGGGCCACTGAAGCTTTCTTT